This is a list of T cell receptor beta chains from one sample in a study of cytomegalovirus exposure and HLA in healthy donors. Generated by immunoSEQ multiplex PCR, the TCRdb table keeps only in-frame clones and is missing some. This sample yields about 64,000 clones, of which around 66% are seen a single time; approximately 15% belongs to the top ten. Sequenced: PBMCs. The receptors here all came from a male donor in good health and CMV-seropositive. CDR3s include the opening cysteine and the closing phenylalanine or tryptophan. The order of the fields is V gene, J gene, clone size, D gene, CDR3 DNA, CDR3 protein. A D gene is named only where the DNA matches it firmly. Clone size appears in some rows only: once, few, many, or a class for an expanded clone.

V gene: TRBV5-6; J gene: TRBJ1-2; clone size: NA; D gene: NA; CDR3 DNA: TGTGCCAGCAGCATTTTACAGGGTGGTGGCTACACCTTC; CDR3 protein: CASSILQGGGYTF
V gene: TRBV7-2; J gene: TRBJ2-7; clone size: NA; D gene: NA; CDR3 DNA: TGTGCCAGCAGCTTAGCGGGGAGCACCTACGAGCAGTACTTC; CDR3 protein: CASSLAGSTYEQYF
V gene: TRBV5-1; J gene: TRBJ1-5; clone size: once; D gene: TRBD1; CDR3 DNA: TGCGCCAGCAGCTTGGGGGACAGGGTAGGCAATCAGCCCCAGCATTTT; CDR3 protein: CASSLGDRVGNQPQHF
V gene: TRBV6-1; J gene: TRBJ2-7; clone size: NA; D gene: TRBD1; CDR3 DNA: TGTGCCAGCAGTGAAGCGCTTCCGGGGACAGGAGGAATGTACGAGCAGTACTTC; CDR3 protein: CASSEALPGTGGMYEQYF
V gene: TRBV27; J gene: TRBJ1-1; clone size: NA; D gene: TRBD1; CDR3 DNA: TGTGCCAGCAGTTTACAGGGGGCCACTGAAGCTTTCTTT; CDR3 protein: CASSLQGATEAFF
V gene: TRBV7-2; J gene: TRBJ2-2; clone size: few; D gene: NA; CDR3 DNA: TGTGCCAGCAGCTTATTCTGGGACACGAACACCGGGGAGCTGTTTTTT; CDR3 protein: CASSLFWDTNTGELFF
V gene: TRBV7-9; J gene: TRBJ2-1; clone size: NA; D gene: TRBD2; CDR3 DNA: TGTGCCAGCAGCTTGGGAAACGGGGGGATCTTCTTC; CDR3 protein: CASSLGNGGIFF
V gene: TRBV6-5; J gene: TRBJ1-1; clone size: NA; D gene: NA; CDR3 DNA: TGTGCCAGCACCTCCGACAGGAACTTTGAAGCTTTCTTT; CDR3 protein: CASTSDRNFEAFF
V gene: TRBV5-4; J gene: TRBJ2-7; clone size: NA; D gene: TRBD1; CDR3 DNA: TGTGCCAGCTCAGGGGGCGAGCAGTACTTC; CDR3 protein: CASSGGEQYF
V gene: TRBV4-1; J gene: TRBJ2-3; clone size: NA; D gene: TRBD2; CDR3 DNA: TGCGCCAGCAGTCAGGGGACTAGCGGGGGCACAGATACGCAGTATTTT; CDR3 protein: CASSQGTSGGTDTQYF
V gene: TRBV7-2; J gene: TRBJ2-5; clone size: NA; D gene: TRBD2; CDR3 DNA: TGTGCCAGCAGCTTAGATGGGAGGGTGGGGGAGACCCAGTACTTC; CDR3 protein: CASSLDGRVGETQYF
V gene: TRBV30; J gene: TRBJ1-5; clone size: NA; D gene: TRBD1; CDR3 DNA: TGTGCCTGCGGACAGGGCGAGCCCCAGCATTTT; CDR3 protein: CACGQGEPQHF
V gene: TRBV19; J gene: TRBJ2-3; clone size: few; D gene: TRBD1; CDR3 DNA: TGTGCCAGTAGTATTGGGACAGGGGGTATCACAGATACGCAGTATTTT; CDR3 protein: CASSIGTGGITDTQYF
V gene: TRBV5-1; J gene: TRBJ2-7; clone size: NA; D gene: TRBD1; CDR3 DNA: TGCGCCAGCAGCTCCCCGGGACAGAACTACGAGCAGTACTTC; CDR3 protein: CASSSPGQNYEQYF
V gene: TRBV6-5; J gene: TRBJ1-3; clone size: NA; D gene: NA; CDR3 DNA: TGTGCCAGCAGAAGATCAAGGGGTGGAAACACCATATATTTT; CDR3 protein: CASRRSRGGNTIYF
V gene: TRBV10-2; J gene: TRBJ1-5; clone size: NA; D gene: TRBD1; CDR3 DNA: TGCGCCAGCAGTACGACAGGGGAGAGCAATCAGCCCCAGCATTTT; CDR3 protein: CASSTTGESNQPQHF
V gene: TRBV7-9; J gene: TRBJ1-3; clone size: few; D gene: NA; CDR3 DNA: TGTGCCAGCAGCCCCACGGTCAACACCATATATTTT; CDR3 protein: CASSPTVNTIYF
V gene: TRBV30; J gene: TRBJ2-2; clone size: NA; D gene: NA; CDR3 DNA: TGTGCCTGTCCCCCCGGCAGGGGTTATACCGGGGAGCTGTTTTTT; CDR3 protein: CACPPGRGYTGELFF
V gene: TRBV14; J gene: TRBJ2-7; clone size: NA; D gene: NA; CDR3 DNA: TGTGCCAGCAGCCAAGTATCGAAGGGGCAATACGAGCAGTACTTC; CDR3 protein: CASSQVSKGQYEQYF
V gene: TRBV18; J gene: TRBJ2-7; clone size: NA; D gene: TRBD1; CDR3 DNA: TGTGCCAGCTCACCACGAATTACAGGGGCGGGCGAGCAGTACTTC; CDR3 protein: CASSPRITGAGEQYF
V gene: TRBV2; J gene: TRBJ1-1; clone size: NA; D gene: TRBD1; CDR3 DNA: TGTGCCAGCAGCGCGACAGGGGGGCCTGAAGCTTTCTTT; CDR3 protein: CASSATGGPEAFF
V gene: TRBV5-6; J gene: TRBJ2-7; clone size: few; D gene: NA; CDR3 DNA: TGTGCCAGCAGCTTGGGCAGGGTTTACGAGCAGTACTTC; CDR3 protein: CASSLGRVYEQYF
V gene: TRBV10-3; J gene: TRBJ2-7; clone size: NA; D gene: NA; CDR3 DNA: TGTGCCATCAGCCCTCAGGGGAAAGGCGAGCAGTACTTC; CDR3 protein: CAISPQGKGEQYF
V gene: TRBV27; J gene: TRBJ1-2; clone size: NA; D gene: TRBD1; CDR3 DNA: TGTGCCAGCAGTCAACAGGGGGCTTATGGCTACACCTTC; CDR3 protein: CASSQQGAYGYTF
V gene: TRBV2; J gene: TRBJ2-4; clone size: NA; D gene: TRBD2; CDR3 DNA: TGTGCCAGCATCGATAGCGGGAGGGTGGGAGCCAAAAACATTCAGTACTTC; CDR3 protein: CASIDSGRVGAKNIQYF
V gene: TRBV5-1; J gene: TRBJ1-1; clone size: NA; D gene: NA; CDR3 DNA: TGCGCCAGCAGCTTTACTGGGCTGAACACTGAAGCTTTCTTT; CDR3 protein: CASSFTGLNTEAFF
V gene: TRBV9; J gene: TRBJ2-1; clone size: few; D gene: TRBD2; CDR3 DNA: TGTGCCAGCAGCGTAGCTGTGCGGGAGGCCCAAGTCATCAATGAGCAGTTCTTC; CDR3 protein: CASSVAVREAQVINEQFF
V gene: TRBV11-2; J gene: TRBJ2-5; clone size: NA; D gene: NA; CDR3 DNA: TGTGCCAGCAGCTCCTGGACCGGGACGGCGGGGGAGACCCAGTACTTC; CDR3 protein: CASSSWTGTAGETQYF
V gene: TRBV9; J gene: TRBJ1-1; clone size: NA; D gene: NA; CDR3 DNA: TGTGCCAGCAATCCCTTAGACACTGAAGCTTTCTTT; CDR3 protein: CASNPLDTEAFF
V gene: TRBV7-9; J gene: TRBJ2-3; clone size: NA; D gene: TRBD2; CDR3 DNA: TGTGCCAGCAGCGGCCTGGCGGGGGCAGATACGCAGTATTTT; CDR3 protein: CASSGLAGADTQYF
V gene: TRBV7-2; J gene: TRBJ1-2; clone size: NA; D gene: NA; CDR3 DNA: TGTGCCAGCAGCCCCCCGCCGGCGGGCACCGGCGAGGATGGCTACACCTTC; CDR3 protein: CASSPPPAGTGEDGYTF
V gene: TRBV10-1; J gene: TRBJ1-2; clone size: NA; D gene: NA; CDR3 DNA: TGCGCCAGCAGTGTAGACAGGCTATATGGCTACACCTTC; CDR3 protein: CASSVDRLYGYTF
V gene: TRBV29-1; J gene: TRBJ2-7; clone size: NA; D gene: TRBD2; CDR3 DNA: TGCAGCGTTCGACTAAATCGGGGGGGCTCCGAGCAGTACTTC; CDR3 protein: CSVRLNRGGSEQYF
V gene: TRBV7-3; J gene: TRBJ2-3; clone size: NA; D gene: NA; CDR3 DNA: TGTGCCAGCAGCACACAGGGTAGTGCAGATACGCAGTATTTT; CDR3 protein: CASSTQGSADTQYF
V gene: TRBV5-4; J gene: TRBJ2-7; clone size: NA; D gene: TRBD2; CDR3 DNA: TGTGCCAGCAGGACGGGACTAGAAGGCGAGCAGTACTTC; CDR3 protein: CASRTGLEGEQYF
V gene: TRBV6-1; J gene: TRBJ2-7; clone size: NA; D gene: TRBD1; CDR3 DNA: TGTGCCAGCAGTGAAGTAGGCCAGGGGGCCACCCCGTGGGACGAGCAGTACTTC; CDR3 protein: CASSEVGQGATPWDEQYF
V gene: TRBV19; J gene: TRBJ2-7; clone size: NA; D gene: TRBD1; CDR3 DNA: TGTGCCAGTAGTATACTAGGACAGGGGAACTACGAGCAGTACTTC; CDR3 protein: CASSILGQGNYEQYF
V gene: TRBV7-9; J gene: TRBJ2-2; clone size: NA; D gene: TRBD2; CDR3 DNA: TGTGCCAGCAGCCCCAGCGGGAGGGTAGACACCGGGGAGCTGTTTTTT; CDR3 protein: CASSPSGRVDTGELFF